Following are 5 T cell receptor beta chains from one sample sequenced in a study of T cell responses to AZD1222 COVID-19 vaccine. Libraries were prepared by immunoSEQ multiplex PCR; TCRdb keeps only in-frame clonotypes and omits some of them. The sample holds about 150,000 clones, 92% seen once. The sample consisted of peripheral blood, taken 28 days after the second AZD1222 dose. The source is an adult who received the AZD1222 COVID-19 vaccine.

V and J are TRBV9 and TRBJ1-1; D is uncertain. The CDR3 covers 13 residues. The V and J ends lost 1 base and 3 bases respectively, with 7 bases between them. The germline V gene encodes CDR1 SGDLS and CDR2 YYNGEE. In DNA, the CDR3 is TGTGCCAGCAGCGTATTGGGGTACACTGAAGCTTTCTTT. Translation: CASSVLGYTEAFF.

The genes are TRBV7-8 and TRBJ1-5; no definite D call. V was cut by 0 bases and J by 5 bases, with 11 bases left in between. There are 15 residues in the CDR3. Germline V lookup: CDR1 SGHVS, CDR2 FQNEAQ. The CDR3: CASSLAIPGDQPQHF. CDR3 nucleotide sequence: TGTGCCAGCAGCTTAGCCATACCCGGGGATCAGCCCCAGCATTTT.

CDR3 loop: CASSNLARGQGTEAFF. CDR3 coding DNA: TGTGCCAGCAGCAACCTAGCGAGGGGGCAGGGAACTGAAGCTTTCTTT. This chain joins TRBV7-8 and TRBJ1-1, with 7 bases that match TRBD1. The germline gives CDR1 SGHVS, CDR2 FQNEAQ. V lost 5 bases and J lost 5; bases outside the gene matches: 14. The CDR3 runs to 16 residues. Full variable domain (outside the CDR3, taken from reference TRBV7-8 and TRBJ1-1): GAGVSQSPRYKVAKRGQDVALRCDPISGHVSLFWYQQALGQGPEFLTYFQNEAQLDKSGLPSDRFFAERPEGSVSTLKIQRTQQEDSAVYLCASSNLARGQGTEAFFGQGTRLTVV.

Written as DNA, the CDR3 is TGCGCCACCATGGGAGGTCAGGGCTTTACTGAAGCTTTCTTT. The encoded protein is CATMGGQGFTEAFF. V and J are TRBV10-2 and TRBJ1-1, with D possibly being TRBD1 (5 bases). Germline V lookup: CDR1 WSHSY, CDR2 SAAADI. The V end lost 10 bases, the J end lost 5 bases, and 20 bases lay between the germline ends. This CDR3 is 14 amino acids long.

The V call is TRBV6-5, the J call TRBJ2-2; possibly TRBD2 for D (6 bases). The CDR3 length is 14 residues. Germline CDR1 MNHEY, CDR2 SVGAGI. The V gene lost 7 bases and the J gene lost 2 bases, with 11 bases spanning the gap. In DNA form, the CDR3 reads TGTGCCAGCAAGGACGGGACTAACACCGGGGAGCTGTTTTTT. This gives the protein CASKDGTNTGELFF.